The clone carrying this TCR beta chain was counted a few times. This record belongs to a study of spatial heterogeneity in lung cancer. Time point defined: blood at routine non-recurrence follow-up after resection. One entry per CDR3 protein results from TCRdb running MiXCR on the 5' RACE reads. Among nearly 95,000 distinct CDR3 sequences listed, 19% were seen once. The CDR3 is 17 residues long. V gave up 0 bases and J gave up 0 bases, with 13 bases separating them. Germline CDR1 is LGHNA and CDR2 is YSLEER. The sample in question was PBMCs, obtained at follow-up. The V call is TRBV4-3, the J call TRBJ2-3, with D perhaps matching TRBD2 (6 bases). The TCR was taken from a male donor with early-stage non-small cell lung cancer. The CDR3 protein is CASSQDPGASSTDTQYF. Written as DNA, the CDR3 is TGCGCCAGCAGCCAAGATCCGGGAGCCTCTAGCACAGATACGCAGTATTTT.